A selection of T cell receptor beta chains follows, all from one sample in a study of T cells after posttransplantation cyclophosphamide. TCRdb's table, derived via immunoSEQ multiplex PCR, lists solely in-frame clones and lacks some. This table holds around 40,000 clones, about 90% found once. The sequencing used PBMCs, collected roughly 59 days after allogeneic stem cell transplant with posttransplant cyclophosphamide. These receptors were taken from a male patient between 55 and 70 years old who received an allogeneic stem cell transplant from a related donor and was CMV-positive. Part of the T cell pool may stem from the graft donor. CDR3s include the opening cysteine and the closing phenylalanine or tryptophan. The D gene is left open where the match is weak. Size tells how often a clone was seen (once, few, many) or the class of an expanded clone, and some rows leave it out.

V: TRBV10-1; size: -; D: -; J: TRBJ2-1; DNA: TGCGCCAGCAGTGAGCGGGGAGGTACCGGGAATGAGCAGTTCTTC; CDR3: CASSERGGTGNEQFF
V: TRBV27; size: -; D: -; J: TRBJ1-6; DNA: TGTGCCAGCAGTTTAGTCCCCCTCCAGGTTTCACCCCTCCACTTT; CDR3: CASSLVPLQVSPLHF
V: TRBV27; size: -; D: TRBD1; J: TRBJ1-1; DNA: TGTGCCAGCAGCCAGGGGGCAGTCACTGAAGCTTTCTTT; CDR3: CASSQGAVTEAFF
V: TRBV7-9; size: -; D: -; J: TRBJ2-5; DNA: TGTGTCAGCAGCTCAAGGGGATCAGAGACCCAGTACTTC; CDR3: CVSSSRGSETQYF
V: TRBV2; size: -; D: -; J: TRBJ1-1; DNA: TGTGCCAGCGCAACAGGCTCGTACACTGAAGCTTTCTTT; CDR3: CASATGSYTEAFF
V: TRBV6-5; size: -; D: TRBD1; J: TRBJ1-5; DNA: TGTGCCAGCAGTTTGACAGGGTCGGATCAGCCCCAGCATTTT; CDR3: CASSLTGSDQPQHF
V: TRBV5-1; size: -; D: TRBD2; J: TRBJ2-5; DNA: TGCGCCAGCAGCTTGGCAGCGGGGGGTGTAGAGACCCAGTACTTC; CDR3: CASSLAAGGVETQYF
V: TRBV5-1; size: -; D: TRBD1; J: TRBJ1-2; DNA: TGCGCCAGCAGCTGGGGACAGGGGATTTTGGATGGCTACACCTTC; CDR3: CASSWGQGILDGYTF
V: TRBV27; size: few; D: TRBD1; J: TRBJ2-1; DNA: TGTGCCAGCAACCGTCCGGGACAGGGATTGAATGAGCAGTTCTTC; CDR3: CASNRPGQGLNEQFF
V: TRBV5-1; size: -; D: TRBD1; J: TRBJ1-4; DNA: TGCGCCAGCAGCGGGGACAGCTCTAATGAAAAACTGTTTTTT; CDR3: CASSGDSSNEKLFF
V: TRBV2; size: -; D: -; J: TRBJ1-2; DNA: TGTGCCAGCAGTCGACAGGAGGCTAACTATGGCTACACCTTC; CDR3: CASSRQEANYGYTF
V: TRBV4-2; size: -; D: TRBD1; J: TRBJ1-1; DNA: TGTGCCAGCAGCCAGGGACAGGGGAGCACTGAAGCTTTCTTT; CDR3: CASSQGQGSTEAFF
V: TRBV9; size: -; D: TRBD2; J: TRBJ2-1; DNA: TGTGCCAGCAGCGTTGGGACTAGCGGTCTAGCGTCCTACAATGAGCAGTTCTTC; CDR3: CASSVGTSGLASYNEQFF
V: TRBV5-4; size: -; D: TRBD1; J: TRBJ1-2; DNA: TGTGCCAGCAGCTTGGCGACAGGGGCGAGAGTTTATGGCTACACCTTC; CDR3: CASSLATGARVYGYTF
V: TRBV15; size: -; D: TRBD1; J: TRBJ2-6; DNA: TGTGCCACCAGCAGAGATACGGACAGGGCTGTTGCGGCCAACGTCCTGACTTTC; CDR3: CATSRDTDRAVAANVLTF
V: TRBV29-1; size: -; D: TRBD1; J: TRBJ1-5; DNA: TGCAGCGTACAACAGGGGAGCAATCAGCCCCAGCATTTT; CDR3: CSVQQGSNQPQHF
V: TRBV2; size: -; D: TRBD1; J: TRBJ1-1; DNA: TGTGCCAGCAGTGTTCGGGACAGGGGGCTTGGAGAAGCTTTCTTT; CDR3: CASSVRDRGLGEAFF
V: TRBV27; size: -; D: -; J: TRBJ2-3; DNA: TGTGCCAGCAGTTTCGACAGGACCACAGATACGCAGTATTTT; CDR3: CASSFDRTTDTQYF
V: TRBV27; size: once; D: TRBD2; J: TRBJ2-7; DNA: TGTGCCAGCAGTTATGCTAGCGGCTACGAGCAGTACTTC; CDR3: CASSYASGYEQYF
V: TRBV5-5; size: -; D: -; J: TRBJ2-1; DNA: TGTGCCAGCAGCATCGGGACTCTGAATCCCCCAAATGAGCAGTTCTTC; CDR3: CASSIGTLNPPNEQFF
V: TRBV27; size: few; D: TRBD1; J: TRBJ1-2; DNA: TGTGCCAGCAGGAAACAGGGGTCCCCCTTCTATGGCTACACCTTC; CDR3: CASRKQGSPFYGYTF
V: TRBV7-9; size: -; D: TRBD1; J: TRBJ1-4; DNA: TGTGCCAGCAGCCCAGAGGGGGCAGGGGGAGGTGAAAAACTGTTTTTT; CDR3: CASSPEGAGGGEKLFF
V: TRBV19; size: -; D: TRBD1; J: TRBJ2-7; DNA: TGTGCCAGTAGTATCGCTGGACAGGGAAGTGGGGAGCAGTACTTC; CDR3: CASSIAGQGSGEQYF
V: TRBV6-1; size: -; D: -; J: TRBJ1-5; DNA: TGTGCCAGCAGTGAAGCATTCCGGAATCAGCCCCAGCATTTT; CDR3: CASSEAFRNQPQHF
V: TRBV18; size: -; D: -; J: TRBJ2-5; DNA: TGTGCCAGCTCACCAATGAGGGCCCCCGGAGGAGAGACCCAGTACTTC; CDR3: CASSPMRAPGGETQYF
V: TRBV6-1; size: -; D: -; J: TRBJ1-3; DNA: TGTGCCAGCAGTGAAGCTCTAAAAGTTGGAAACACCATATATTTT; CDR3: CASSEALKVGNTIYF
V: TRBV28; size: -; D: TRBD2; J: TRBJ2-1; DNA: TGTGCCAGCAGGGGAGTAGCGGGGGGAAGCTCCTACAATGAGCAGTTCTTC; CDR3: CASRGVAGGSSYNEQFF
V: TRBV20-1; size: once; D: -; J: TRBJ2-5; DNA: TGCAGTGCTAGAGCGGAAGAGACCCAGTACTTC; CDR3: CSARAEETQYF
V: TRBV6-1; size: -; D: -; J: TRBJ1-5; DNA: TGTGCCAGCAGTGAACAATCAGGGTTCAATCAGCCCCAGCATTTT; CDR3: CASSEQSGFNQPQHF
V: TRBV2; size: -; D: TRBD1; J: TRBJ1-2; DNA: TGTGCCAGCAGTGAAGCGGGACAGGGGGTAGGATATGGCTACACCTTC; CDR3: CASSEAGQGVGYGYTF
V: TRBV28; size: -; D: -; J: TRBJ1-1; DNA: TGTGCCAGCAGTTTACATCAGGGATATACTGAAGCTTTCTTT; CDR3: CASSLHQGYTEAFF
V: TRBV5-1; size: -; D: TRBD1; J: TRBJ1-2; DNA: TGCGCCAGCAGCACCAAACAGGGGGCGAGTCGCTATGGCTACACCTTC; CDR3: CASSTKQGASRYGYTF
V: TRBV2; size: -; D: -; J: TRBJ2-5; DNA: TGTGCCAGCACCCGGGATGGGTCAGAGACCCAGTACTTC; CDR3: CASTRDGSETQYF
V: TRBV7-6; size: -; D: TRBD1; J: TRBJ1-2; DNA: TGTGCCAGCAGCTTAGGGACAGGGTCGTTAATTAGTTATGGCTACACCTTC; CDR3: CASSLGTGSLISYGYTF
V: TRBV19; size: -; D: TRBD2; J: TRBJ2-4; DNA: TGTGCCAGTAGCCCGCGAGCGGGGGGCGAGAAAAACATTCAGTACTTC; CDR3: CASSPRAGGEKNIQYF
V: TRBV20-1; size: -; D: -; J: TRBJ1-3; DNA: TGCAGTGCCTTCTCTGGAAACACCATATATTTT; CDR3: CSAFSGNTIYF
V: TRBV27; size: few; D: TRBD2; J: TRBJ2-1; DNA: TGTGCCAGCAGTTCGGGACTAGCGGGGGGTCATGAGCAGTTCTTC; CDR3: CASSSGLAGGHEQFF
V: TRBV11-3; size: -; D: -; J: TRBJ2-1; DNA: TGTGCCAGCAGCTCCTATTACAATGAGCAGTTCTTC; CDR3: CASSSYYNEQFF
V: TRBV30; size: -; D: -; J: TRBJ1-2; DNA: TGTGCCTGGAGTCCAGGGGTTGGACTCGTTGGCTACACCTTC; CDR3: CAWSPGVGLVGYTF
V: TRBV5-6; size: -; D: -; J: TRBJ2-3; DNA: TGTGCCAGCAGCCACCCCCCAGGGTCCGGGGATACGCAGTATTTT; CDR3: CASSHPPGSGDTQYF
V: TRBV29-1; size: -; D: TRBD2; J: TRBJ2-5; DNA: TGCAGCGGGGGACTAGCGGAAGAGACCCAGTACTTC; CDR3: CSGGLAEETQYF